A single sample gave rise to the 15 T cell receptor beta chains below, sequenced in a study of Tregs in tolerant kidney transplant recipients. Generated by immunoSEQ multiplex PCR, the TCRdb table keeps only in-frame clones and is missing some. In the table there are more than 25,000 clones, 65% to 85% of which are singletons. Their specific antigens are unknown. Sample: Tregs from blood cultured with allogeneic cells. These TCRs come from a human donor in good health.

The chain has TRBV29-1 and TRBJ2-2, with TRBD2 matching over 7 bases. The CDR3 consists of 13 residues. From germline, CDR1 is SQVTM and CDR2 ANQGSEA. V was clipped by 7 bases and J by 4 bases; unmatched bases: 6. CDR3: CSAGRGSTGELFF. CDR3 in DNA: TGCAGCGCTGGCCGCGGGAGCACCGGGGAGCTGTTTTTT.

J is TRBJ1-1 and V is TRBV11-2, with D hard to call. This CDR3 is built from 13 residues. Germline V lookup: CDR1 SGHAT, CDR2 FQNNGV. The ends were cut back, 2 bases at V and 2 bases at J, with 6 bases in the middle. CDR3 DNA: TGTGCCAGCAGCTTAAGGCCCAACACTGAAGCTTTCTTT. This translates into CASSLRPNTEAFF.

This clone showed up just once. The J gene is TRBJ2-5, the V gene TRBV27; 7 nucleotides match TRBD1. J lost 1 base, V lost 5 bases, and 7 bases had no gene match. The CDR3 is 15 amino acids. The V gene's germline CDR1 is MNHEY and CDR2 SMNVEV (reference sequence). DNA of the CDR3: TGTGCCAGCAGTCCGACAGGGATAGGCCAAGAGACCCAGTACTTC. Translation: CASSPTGIGQETQYF.

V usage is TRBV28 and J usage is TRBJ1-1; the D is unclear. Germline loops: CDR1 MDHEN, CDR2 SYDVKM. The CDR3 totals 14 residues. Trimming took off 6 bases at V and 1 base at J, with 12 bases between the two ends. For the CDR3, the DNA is TGTGCCAGCAGAAGAACGGACGGGAACACTGAAGCTTTCTTT. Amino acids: CASRRTDGNTEAFF.

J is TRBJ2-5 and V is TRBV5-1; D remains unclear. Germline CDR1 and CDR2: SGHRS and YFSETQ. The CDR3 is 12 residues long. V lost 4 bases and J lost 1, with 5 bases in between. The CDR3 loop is CASSQAQETQYF. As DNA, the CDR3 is TGCGCCAGCAGCCAAGCCCAAGAGACCCAGTACTTC. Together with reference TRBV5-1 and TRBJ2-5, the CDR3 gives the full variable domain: KAGVTQTPRYLIKTRGQQVTLSCSPISGHRSVSWYQQTPGQGLQFLFEYFSETQRNKGNFPGRFSGRQFSNSRSEMNVSTLELGDSALYLCASSQAQETQYFGPGTRLLVL.

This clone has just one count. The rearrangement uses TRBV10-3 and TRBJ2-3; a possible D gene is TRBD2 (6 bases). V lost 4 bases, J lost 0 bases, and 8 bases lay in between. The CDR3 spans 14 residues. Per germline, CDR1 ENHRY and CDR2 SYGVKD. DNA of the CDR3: TGTGCCATCAGTGTAGGACTAAGCACAGATACGCAGTATTTT. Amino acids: CAISVGLSTDTQYF.

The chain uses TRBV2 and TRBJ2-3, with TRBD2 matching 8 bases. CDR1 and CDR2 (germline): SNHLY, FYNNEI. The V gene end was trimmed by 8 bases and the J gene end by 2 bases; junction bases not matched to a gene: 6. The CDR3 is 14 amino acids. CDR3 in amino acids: CASQVAGNTDTQYF. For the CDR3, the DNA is TGTGCCAGCCAGGTAGCGGGGAACACAGATACGCAGTATTTT. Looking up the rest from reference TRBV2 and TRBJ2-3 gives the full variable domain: EPEVTQTPSHQVTQMGQEVILRCVPISNHLYFYWYRQILGQKVEFLVSFYNNEISEKSEIFDDQFSVERPDGSNFTLKIRSTKLEDSAMYFCASQVAGNTDTQYFGPGTRLTVL.

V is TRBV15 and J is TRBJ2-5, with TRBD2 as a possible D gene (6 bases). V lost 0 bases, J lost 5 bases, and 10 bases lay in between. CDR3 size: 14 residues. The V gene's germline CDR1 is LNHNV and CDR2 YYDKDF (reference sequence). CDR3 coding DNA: TGTGCCACCAGCAGAGAGGTCCGGGGGGAGACCCAGTACTTC. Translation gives CATSREVRGETQYF.

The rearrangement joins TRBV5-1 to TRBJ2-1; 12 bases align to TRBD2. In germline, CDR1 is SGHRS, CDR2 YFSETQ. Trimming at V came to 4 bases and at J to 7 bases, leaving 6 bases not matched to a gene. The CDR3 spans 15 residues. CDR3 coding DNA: TGCGCCAGCAGCCGGACTAGCGGGACGGGAAATGAGCAGTTCTTC. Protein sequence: CASSRTSGTGNEQFF.

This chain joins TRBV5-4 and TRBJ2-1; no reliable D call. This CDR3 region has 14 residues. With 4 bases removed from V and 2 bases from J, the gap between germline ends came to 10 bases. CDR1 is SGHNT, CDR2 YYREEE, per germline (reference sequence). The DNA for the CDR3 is TGTGCCAGCAGCCCCGGGCGGACCTACAATGAGCAGTTCTTC. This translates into CASSPGRTYNEQFF.

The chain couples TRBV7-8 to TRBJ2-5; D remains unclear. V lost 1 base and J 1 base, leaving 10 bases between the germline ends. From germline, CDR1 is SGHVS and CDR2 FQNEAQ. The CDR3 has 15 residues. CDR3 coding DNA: TGTGCCAGCAGCTTAGACCGGCAGATCCAAGAGACCCAGTACTTC. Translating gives CASSLDRQIQETQYF.

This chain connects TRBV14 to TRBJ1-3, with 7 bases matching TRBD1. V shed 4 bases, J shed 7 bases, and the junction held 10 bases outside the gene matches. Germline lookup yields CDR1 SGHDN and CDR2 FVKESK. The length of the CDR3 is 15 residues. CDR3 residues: CASSRNRQGRNTIYF. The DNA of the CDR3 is TGTGCCAGCAGCCGAAACCGACAGGGACGGAACACCATATATTTT.

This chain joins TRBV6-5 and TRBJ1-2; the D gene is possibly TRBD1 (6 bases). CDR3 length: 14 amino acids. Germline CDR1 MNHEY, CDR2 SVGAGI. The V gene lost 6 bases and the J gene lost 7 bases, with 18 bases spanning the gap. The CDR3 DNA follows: TGTGCCAGCAGCCTAGTCGGCCAGGGGATTGGCTACACCTTC. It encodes CASSLVGQGIGYTF.

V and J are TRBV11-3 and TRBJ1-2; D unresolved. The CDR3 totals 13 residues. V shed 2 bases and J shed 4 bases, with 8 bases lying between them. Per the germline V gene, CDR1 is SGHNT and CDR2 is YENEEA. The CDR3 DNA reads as TGTGCCAGCAGCTTAAACGGCGGCTATGGCTACACCTTC. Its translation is CASSLNGGYGYTF.

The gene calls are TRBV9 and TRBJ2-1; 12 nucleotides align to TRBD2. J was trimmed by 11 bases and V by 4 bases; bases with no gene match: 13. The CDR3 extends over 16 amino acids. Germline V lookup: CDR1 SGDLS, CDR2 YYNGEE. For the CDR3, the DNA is TGTGCCAGCAGCTCCGGACTAGCTAGCGGGGGGGCCCAGCAGTTCTTC. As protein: CASSSGLASGGAQQFF.